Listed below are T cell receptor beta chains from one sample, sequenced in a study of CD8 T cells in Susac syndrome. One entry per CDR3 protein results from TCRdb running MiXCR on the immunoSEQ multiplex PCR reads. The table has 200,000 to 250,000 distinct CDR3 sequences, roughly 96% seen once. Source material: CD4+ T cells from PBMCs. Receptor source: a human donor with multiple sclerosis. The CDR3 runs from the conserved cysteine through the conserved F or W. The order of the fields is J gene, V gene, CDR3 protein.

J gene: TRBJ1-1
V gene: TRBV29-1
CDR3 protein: CSASAGRTEAFF

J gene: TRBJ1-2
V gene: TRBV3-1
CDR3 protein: CASSKGGFNYGYTF

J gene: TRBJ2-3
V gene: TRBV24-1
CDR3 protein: CATSDDRGTDTQYF

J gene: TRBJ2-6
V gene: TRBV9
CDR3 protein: CASSVAWTAGANVLTF

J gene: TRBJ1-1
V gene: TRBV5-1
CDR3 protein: CASSLLLSAEAFF

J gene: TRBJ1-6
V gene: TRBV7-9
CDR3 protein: CASSGPAPNSPLHF

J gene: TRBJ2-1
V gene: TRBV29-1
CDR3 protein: CSVVGASGIGGNEQFF

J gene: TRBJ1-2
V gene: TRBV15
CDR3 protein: CATSREGGYTF

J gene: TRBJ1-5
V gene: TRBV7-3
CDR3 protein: CASSPDRWQPQHF

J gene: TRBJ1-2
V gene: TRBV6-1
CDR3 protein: CASRPYDRPANYGYTF

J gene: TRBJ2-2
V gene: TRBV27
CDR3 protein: CASSLRRPPPLATGELFF

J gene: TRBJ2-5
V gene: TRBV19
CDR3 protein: CASSRPSQTQETQYF

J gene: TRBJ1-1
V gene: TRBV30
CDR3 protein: CAWSPGTNTEAFF

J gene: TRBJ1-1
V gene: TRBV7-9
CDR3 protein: CALTENTEAFF

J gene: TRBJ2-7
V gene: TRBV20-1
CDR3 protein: CSAQRPGINEQYF

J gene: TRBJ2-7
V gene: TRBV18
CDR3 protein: CASSPGIREQYF

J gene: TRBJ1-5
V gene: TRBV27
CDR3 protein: CASIERNQPQHF

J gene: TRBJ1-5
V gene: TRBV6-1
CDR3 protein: CASSIRHLTYQPQHF

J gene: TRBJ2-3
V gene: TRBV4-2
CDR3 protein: CASSQESPLNTQYF

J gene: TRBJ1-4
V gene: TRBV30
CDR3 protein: CAWSVLEGRREKLFF

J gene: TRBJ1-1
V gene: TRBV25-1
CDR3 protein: CASFRRGSAFF

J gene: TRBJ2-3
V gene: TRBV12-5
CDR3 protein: CASGSWLLEQYF

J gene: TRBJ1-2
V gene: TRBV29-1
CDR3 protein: CSVSGGGGYTF

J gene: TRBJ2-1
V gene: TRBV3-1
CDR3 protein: CASSQASGRRYEQFF

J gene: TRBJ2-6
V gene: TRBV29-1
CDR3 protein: CSVGGTAASAANVLTF

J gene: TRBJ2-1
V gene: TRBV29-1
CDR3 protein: CSANPGTSGRLKQFF

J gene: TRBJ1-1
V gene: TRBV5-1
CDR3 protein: CASSSFGGTEAFF

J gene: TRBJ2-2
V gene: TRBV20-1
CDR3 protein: CSAGDRATGELFF

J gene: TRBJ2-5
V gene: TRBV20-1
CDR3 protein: CSARSGLAGPRQEAQYF

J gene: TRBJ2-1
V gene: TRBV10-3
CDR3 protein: CAITRTSGGEQFF

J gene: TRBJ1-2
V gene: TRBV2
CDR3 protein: CASRVKGYGYTF

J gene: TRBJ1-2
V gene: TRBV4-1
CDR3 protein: CASSHPAQTNYGYTF

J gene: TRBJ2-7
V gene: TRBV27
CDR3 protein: CASREGVGYEQYF

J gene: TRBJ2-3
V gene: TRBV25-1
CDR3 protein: CASSPHRGNTDTQYF

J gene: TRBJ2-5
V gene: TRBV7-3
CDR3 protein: CASSFSGTGETQYF

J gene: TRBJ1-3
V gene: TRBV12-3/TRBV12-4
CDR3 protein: CASSFLTGASPGTIYF

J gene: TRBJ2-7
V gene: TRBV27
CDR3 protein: CASKLAGATYEQYF

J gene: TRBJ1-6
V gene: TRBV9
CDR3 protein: CASSLFGQGGGSPLHF

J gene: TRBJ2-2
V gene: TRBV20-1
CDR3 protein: CSVRGVTGELFF

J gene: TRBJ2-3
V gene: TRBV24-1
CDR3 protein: CATSVGGGITDTQYF

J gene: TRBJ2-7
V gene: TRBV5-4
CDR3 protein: CASSLEFHVGGSGEQYF

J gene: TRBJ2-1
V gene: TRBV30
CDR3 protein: CAWSARTSGRTYNEQFF

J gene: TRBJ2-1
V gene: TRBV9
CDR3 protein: CASSPRAVIYNEQFF

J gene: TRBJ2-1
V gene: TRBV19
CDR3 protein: CASSRQGSYNEQFF